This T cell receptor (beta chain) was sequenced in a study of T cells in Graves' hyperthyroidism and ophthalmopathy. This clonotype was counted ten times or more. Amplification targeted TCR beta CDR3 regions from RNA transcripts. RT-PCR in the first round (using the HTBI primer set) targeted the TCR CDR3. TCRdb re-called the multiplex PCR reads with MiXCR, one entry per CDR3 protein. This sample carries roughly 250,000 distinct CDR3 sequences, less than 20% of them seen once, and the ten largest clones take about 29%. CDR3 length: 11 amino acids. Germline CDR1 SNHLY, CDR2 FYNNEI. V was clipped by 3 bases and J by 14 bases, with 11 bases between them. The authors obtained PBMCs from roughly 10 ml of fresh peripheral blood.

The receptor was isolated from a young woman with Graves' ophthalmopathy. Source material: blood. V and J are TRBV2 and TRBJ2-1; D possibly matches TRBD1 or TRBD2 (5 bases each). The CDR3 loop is CASSEGVSKFF. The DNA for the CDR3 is TGTGCCAGCAGTGAGGGGGTTTCGAAGTTCTTC.